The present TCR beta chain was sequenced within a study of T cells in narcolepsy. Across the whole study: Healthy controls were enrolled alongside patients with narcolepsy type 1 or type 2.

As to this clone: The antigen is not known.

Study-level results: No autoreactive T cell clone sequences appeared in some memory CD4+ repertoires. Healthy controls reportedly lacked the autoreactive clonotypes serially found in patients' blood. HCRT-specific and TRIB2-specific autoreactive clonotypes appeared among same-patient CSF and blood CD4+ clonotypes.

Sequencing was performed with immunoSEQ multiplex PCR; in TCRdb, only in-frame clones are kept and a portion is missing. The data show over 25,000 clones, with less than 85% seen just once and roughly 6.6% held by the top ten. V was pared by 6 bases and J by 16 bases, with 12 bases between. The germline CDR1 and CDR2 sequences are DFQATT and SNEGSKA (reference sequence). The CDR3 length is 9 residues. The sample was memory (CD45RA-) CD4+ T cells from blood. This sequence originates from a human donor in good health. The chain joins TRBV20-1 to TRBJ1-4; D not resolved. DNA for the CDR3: TGCAGTGCCACCCGAAATAGGTTTTTT. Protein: CSATRNRFF.